The 32 T cell receptor beta chains given below trace back to one sample, sequenced in a study of T cell responses to AZD1222 COVID-19 vaccine. Some clones are missing from TCRdb's copy, which holds only in-frame ones; the method was immunoSEQ multiplex PCR. The table lists 96,000 or so clones, roughly nine tenths of them singletons. Sequences were derived from peripheral blood, sampled on day 0 of AZD1222 vaccination. These receptors all come from an adult in good health.

CDR3 sequence reads: CASSRDRVLREKLFF. CDR3 coding DNA: TGCGCCAGCAGCCGTGACCGGGTCCTAAGGGAAAAACTGTTTTTT. The chain couples TRBV4-3 to TRBJ1-4; D is uncertain. CDR3 size: 15 residues. Germline V lookup: CDR1 LGHNA, CDR2 YSLEER. V shed 4 bases and J shed 8 bases, with 17 bases lying between them.

In its sample, this clone was seen a few times. The V and J genes are TRBV4-1 and TRBJ2-1; D uncertain. The CDR3 sequence is 16 residues long. Looked up from germline, CDR1 is MGHRA and CDR2 is YSYEKL. V lost 7 bases and J 0 bases, leaving 16 bases between the germline ends. This CDR3 is CASKNEGPSSYNEQFF. CDR3 DNA sequence: TGCGCCAGCAAGAATGAAGGGCCGAGCTCCTACAATGAGCAGTTCTTC.

This chain links TRBV7-9 with TRBJ2-7, with D unresolved. This CDR3 region has 11 residues. Trimming stripped 7 bases from V and 4 bases from J, with 8 bases between. Germline CDR1 is SEHNR and CDR2 is FQNEAQ (reference sequence). The CDR3, as DNA: TGTGCCAGCACCCAAACTTACGAGCAGTACTTC. This gives the protein CASTQTYEQYF. Based on the CDR3 plus reference TRBV7-9 and TRBJ2-7, the full variable domain is DTGVSQNPRHKITKRGQNVTFRCDPISEHNRLYWYRQTLGQGPEFLTYFQNEAQLEKSRLLSDRFSAERPKGSFSTLEIQRTEQGDSAMYLCASTQTYEQYFGPGTRLTVT.

J is TRBJ1-2 and V is TRBV5-1, with D perhaps TRBD1 (6 bases). In germline, CDR1 is SGHRS, CDR2 YFSETQ. The CDR3 is 14 amino acids. V was clipped by 0 bases and J by 7 bases, with 13 bases between them. This CDR3 is CASSLGQESGGYTF. The CDR3 nucleotides are TGCGCCAGCAGCTTGGGACAGGAAAGTGGTGGCTACACCTTC.

Only a few counts were recorded for this clone. The V and J genes are TRBV5-1 and TRBJ1-4; D may be TRBD1 (6 bases). The CDR3 is 15 residues long. CDR1 and CDR2 from the germline V gene are SGHRS and YFSETQ. Trimming stripped 4 bases from V and 5 bases from J, with 15 bases between. CDR3 sequence: CASSQGRDSNEKLFF. CDR3 sequence (DNA): TGCGCCAGCAGCCAGGGGCGGGATTCCAATGAAAAACTGTTTTTT.

This clone was seen once. This chain uses TRBV4-1 with TRBJ2-7, with D tentatively TRBD1 (6 bases). CDR3 length: 15 residues. Germline V CDR1 and CDR2: MGHRA, YSYEKL. V was clipped by 5 bases and J by 2 bases, with 16 bases between them. CDR3 bases: TGCGCCAGCAGCAGACTTCAGGGGACCGCCTACGAGCAGTACTTC. It codes for CASSRLQGTAYEQYF.

This clone showed up just once. J is TRBJ2-7 and V is TRBV3-1 (or the pseudogene TRBV3-2), with D perhaps matching TRBD2 (5 bases). Germline CDR1 reads LGHDT; CDR2 reads YNNKEL (reference sequence). This CDR3 spans 17 amino acids. The V and J ends lost 0 bases and 0 bases respectively, with 15 bases between them. CDR3 in amino acids: CASSQEIGGRSSYEQYF. The CDR3 nucleotides read TGTGCCAGCAGCCAAGAAATCGGCGGGCGAAGCTCCTACGAGCAGTACTTC.

The chain links TRBV4-1 to TRBJ2-1; 8 nucleotides align to TRBD2. With 6 bases clipped from V and 0 bases from J, the junction kept 7 bases outside the gene matches. Looked up from germline, CDR1 is MGHRA and CDR2 is YSYEKL. This CDR3 has 16 amino acids. The CDR3 spells CASSRLGLVSYNEQFF. For the CDR3, the DNA is TGCGCCAGCAGTCGATTGGGACTAGTCTCCTACAATGAGCAGTTCTTC.

Here the CDR3 DNA reads TGCGCCAGCAGCCAAGGACACTCGGCTTTCTATGGCTACACCTTC. Its protein is CASSQGHSAFYGYTF. The chain employs TRBV4-3 and TRBJ1-2, with D unresolved. The germline CDR1 and CDR2 sequences are LGHNA and YSLEER. V lost 1 base, J lost 4 bases, and 13 bases lay in between. The CDR3 contains 15 residues.

The chain joins TRBV5-1 to TRBJ2-3; weak D call: TRBD2 (7 bases). The ends were cut back, 0 bases at V and 4 bases at J, with 12 bases in the middle. Germline CDR1 is SGHRS and CDR2 is YFSETQ. The CDR3 length is 15 residues. CDR3 loop: CASSLEGGPPDTQYF. CDR3 nucleotides: TGCGCCAGCAGCTTGGAGGGGGGGCCTCCAGATACGCAGTATTTT.

This rearrangement joins TRBV30 to TRBJ2-1; 14 bases are shared with TRBD2. The CDR3 spans 16 residues. Germline values: CDR1 GTSNPN, CDR2 SVGIG (reference sequence). The V segment lost 3 bases and the J segment 1 base; nucleotides outside the gene matches: 2. The DNA for the CDR3 is TGTGCCTGGAGGGGGACTAGCGGGGGTTCCTACAATGAGCAGTTCTTC. This codes for CAWRGTSGGSYNEQFF.

V is TRBV5-1 and J is TRBJ1-6; 9 bases fit TRBD1. With V trimmed by 5 bases and J by 8 bases, 5 bases remained unmatched. The CDR3 is 14 residues long. Germline-derived CDR1 and CDR2 are SGHRS and YFSETQ. This CDR3 reads CASSTGGRDSPLHF. The CDR3 region has the DNA TGCGCCAGCAGTACAGGGGGCAGGGATTCACCCCTCCACTTT.

This clone appeared a few times. The chain joins TRBV6-5 to TRBJ1-1, with D possibly being TRBD1 (5 bases). The V and J ends lost 2 bases and 5 bases respectively, with 9 bases between them. There are 13 residues in the CDR3. Germline values: CDR1 MNHEY, CDR2 SVGAGI. CDR3 nucleotide sequence: TGTGCCAGCAGTTACCGCAGGGAGACTGAAGCTTTCTTT. It yields the protein CASSYRRETEAFF.

The rearrangement uses TRBV5-1 and TRBJ1-1; 10 bases align to TRBD1. CDR1 and CDR2 from the germline V gene are SGHRS and YFSETQ. CDR3 length equals 15 residues. The V segment lost 4 bases and the J segment 5 bases; nucleotides outside the gene matches: 8. This CDR3 reads CASSGTGTGVTEAFF. Here the CDR3 DNA reads TGCGCCAGCAGCGGGACCGGGACAGGGGTGACTGAAGCTTTCTTT.

This sequence joins TRBV10-3 and TRBJ1-1, with D possibly matching TRBD1 (6 bases). This CDR3 is 15 amino acids long. V was cut by 6 bases and J by 0 bases, with 14 bases left in between. Germline assignment: CDR1 ENHRY and CDR2 SYGVKD. CDR3: CAIRDTRGVNTEAFF. CDR3 bases: TGTGCCATCAGAGACACTAGGGGGGTGAACACTGAAGCTTTCTTT.

This clone has just a few counts. This chain uses TRBV6-1 with TRBJ2-6; possibly TRBD1 for D (6 bases). CDR1 is MNHNS, CDR2 SASEGT, per germline. V was cut by 3 bases and J by 4 bases, with 13 bases left in between. This CDR3 contains 16 residues. Here the CDR3 reads CASSEQGFPGANVLTF. The CDR3 nucleotides read TGTGCCAGCAGTGAGCAGGGGTTTCCCGGGGCCAACGTCCTGACTTTC.

The chain employs TRBV10-3 and TRBJ2-1; D is possibly TRBD2 (6 bases). In germline, CDR1 is ENHRY, CDR2 SYGVKD. The CDR3 is 14 residues long. V was pared by 6 bases and J by 7 bases, with 16 bases between. For the CDR3, the DNA is TGTGCCATCAGCAGACTAGTCCGGGGGAATGAGCAGTTCTTC. This sequence encodes CAISRLVRGNEQFF.

The chain is built from TRBV5-1 and TRBJ2-5; D is undetermined. This CDR3 is built from 13 residues. The V gene lost 0 bases and the J gene lost 2 bases, with 5 bases spanning the gap. The germline V gene encodes CDR1 SGHRS and CDR2 YFSETQ. The chain's CDR3 is CASSLGLQETQYF. The CDR3 DNA reads TGCGCCAGCAGCTTGGGGCTGCAAGAGACCCAGTACTTC.

Here the CDR3 DNA reads TGCGCCAGCAGCTTGGCTAGCGGGGGGGCCTTGGATGAGCAGTTCTTC. Amino acids: CASSLASGGALDEQFF. The V call is TRBV5-1, the J call TRBJ2-1; 12 positions match TRBD2. Germline V gene lookup returns CDR1 SGHRS and CDR2 YFSETQ. This CDR3 region has 16 residues. J was trimmed by 8 bases and V by 0 bases; bases with no gene match: 6.

The table lists this clone with a few counts. The chain links TRBV4-3 to TRBJ2-7, with 10 positions matching TRBD1. Unmatched junction bases numbered 4, after V lost 0 bases and J lost 2 bases. The length of the CDR3 is 16 residues. CDR1 and CDR2 (germline): LGHNA, YSLEER. The CDR3 loop is CASSQDRQGATYEQYF. CDR3 in DNA: TGCGCCAGCAGCCAAGATAGACAGGGGGCTACCTACGAGCAGTACTTC.

This clone was recorded once. The chain has TRBV9 and TRBJ2-1; 8 positions match TRBD2. The V segment lost 0 bases and the J segment 8 bases; nucleotides outside the gene matches: 10. CDR3 length equals 16 residues. In germline, CDR1 is SGDLS, CDR2 YYNGEE. The CDR3 DNA follows: TGTGCCAGCAGCGTAGGCGGAGCGGGGGTTCTGGATGAGCAGTTCTTC. As protein: CASSVGGAGVLDEQFF.

The V gene is TRBV4-1, the J gene TRBJ2-7, with 9 nucleotides matching TRBD1. This CDR3 spans 18 amino acids. Germline lookup yields CDR1 MGHRA and CDR2 YSYEKL. V dropped 4 bases and J dropped 3; count of bases not matched to a gene: 16. The CDR3 DNA sequence: TGCGCCAGCAGCCTAGGCTCAATTCCTGGACAGGGGTACTACGAGCAGTACTTC. The encoded protein is CASSLGSIPGQGYYEQYF.

This chain joins TRBV19 and TRBJ2-1; 11 nucleotides align to TRBD2. Germline V CDR1 and CDR2: LNHDA, SQIVND (reference sequence). V shed 2 bases, J shed 2 bases, and the junction held 5 bases outside the gene matches. The CDR3 spans 17 residues. The CDR3 DNA reads as TGTGCCAGTAGTATACGTCGGACTAGCGGGCCCTACAATGAGCAGTTCTTC. It codes for CASSIRRTSGPYNEQFF.

This chain connects TRBV2 to TRBJ1-1; D gene ambiguous. The CDR3 contains 12 residues. V gave up 4 bases and J gave up 11 bases, with 14 bases separating them. CDR1 is SNHLY and CDR2 is FYNNEI in the germline V gene. The CDR3 loop reads CASSGLGSLAFF. The CDR3 nucleotides are TGTGCCAGCAGTGGGCTGGGGAGTCTGGCTTTCTTT.

The J gene is TRBJ1-2, the V gene TRBV6-2 or TRBV6-3; D is possibly TRBD1 (5 bases). Trimming removed 2 bases from V and 8 bases from J, with 21 bases in between. Germline CDR1 is MNHEY and CDR2 is SVGEGT. The CDR3 contains 16 residues. The CDR3 nucleotides are TGTGCCAGCAGTTACCGGGCCCGGACATTGCAGAGAGGCTACACCTTC. Residues: CASSYRARTLQRGYTF.

CDR3 sequence: CASRGQQGISQPQHF. The DNA of the CDR3 is TGTGCCAGCAGGGGGCAACAGGGGATTTCGCAGCCCCAGCATTTT. The rearrangement uses TRBV6-5 and TRBJ1-5; 7 bases are a match to TRBD1. The germline V gene has CDR1 MNHEY and CDR2 SVGAGI. J lost 7 bases, V lost 6 bases, and 12 bases had no gene match. The CDR3 contains 15 residues.

The chain links TRBV10-2 to TRBJ1-6, with 7 bases aligning to TRBD1. The CDR3 sequence is 14 residues long. Trimming removed 8 bases from V and 11 bases from J; junction bases left unmatched: 12. Germline V gene data show CDR1 as WSHSY and CDR2 as SAAADI. CDR3 nucleotide sequence: TGCGCCAGCGGGAGGGGGACAGTTGGTGCACCCCTCCACTTT. As protein: CASGRGTVGAPLHF.

This sequence joins TRBV3-1 (or the pseudogene TRBV3-2) and TRBJ2-1; TRBD1 or TRBD2 may be the D gene (6 bases each). The CDR3 length is 16 residues. V was cut by 3 bases and J by 4 bases, with 16 bases left in between. Germline loops: CDR1 LGHDT, CDR2 YNNKEL (reference sequence). As DNA, the CDR3 is TGTGCCAGCAGCCAGGCTTGGAGGGGGTATTACAATGAGCAGTTCTTC. It yields the protein CASSQAWRGYYNEQFF.

CDR3 protein: CASTSANTGELFF. CDR3 in DNA: TGTGCCAGCACTAGCGCGAACACCGGGGAGCTGTTTTTT. The chain carries TRBV6-6 and TRBJ2-2; D is perhaps TRBD2 (6 bases). V lost 7 bases and J 0 bases, leaving 6 bases between the germline ends. The germline V gene encodes CDR1 MNHNY and CDR2 SVGAGI (reference sequence). The CDR3 loop spans 13 amino acids.

This sequence joins TRBV14 and TRBJ2-7; D may be TRBD2 (5 bases). The CDR3 sequence is 15 residues long. From germline, CDR1 is SGHDN and CDR2 FVKESK. V was trimmed by 0 bases and J by 0 bases, leaving 9 bases between them. CDR3 region: CASSQERGRSYEQYF. CDR3 DNA sequence: TGTGCCAGCAGCCAAGAGAGAGGGCGCTCCTACGAGCAGTACTTC. Using reference TRBV14 and TRBJ2-7 for the parts outside the CDR3, the full variable domain is EAGVTQFPSHSVIEKGQTVTLRCDPISGHDNLYWYRRVMGKEIKFLLHFVKESKQDESGMPNNRFLAERTGGTYSTLKVQPAELEDSGVYFCASSQERGRSYEQYFGPGTRLTVT.

The genes are TRBV9 and TRBJ2-1; TRBD2 aligns across 12 bases. V lost 4 bases to trimming and J lost 7 bases; unmatched junction nucleotides: 9. The CDR3 sequence is 16 residues long. CDR1 and CDR2 from the germline V gene are SGDLS and YYNGEE. The CDR3 spells CASSFGTSGPVNEQFF. For the CDR3, the DNA is TGTGCCAGCAGCTTCGGGACTAGCGGGCCTGTGAATGAGCAGTTCTTC.

The rearrangement links TRBV28 to TRBJ1-1; a possible D gene is TRBD1 (5 bases). The germline V gene encodes CDR1 MDHEN and CDR2 SYDVKM. The V end lost 9 bases, the J end lost 7 bases, and 21 bases lay between the germline ends. This CDR3 has 14 residues. CDR3 sequence: CASRRGGAFNEAFF. Here the CDR3 DNA reads TGTGCCAGTCGGAGGGGAGGGGCGTTCAATGAAGCTTTCTTT.